The 28 T cell receptor beta chains in this list originate from one sample, sequenced in a study of blood T cell repertoires in COVID-19. Libraries were prepared by immunoSEQ multiplex PCR; TCRdb keeps only in-frame clonotypes and omits some of them. The repertoire holds roughly 66,000 clones, with approximately 84% as singletons. Sequenced: peripheral blood. The receptors here all came from a woman aged 55-69 years with acute or convalescent COVID-19.

The chain links TRBV6-5 to TRBJ2-7; 9 positions match TRBD2. The CDR3 is made up of 12 amino acids. With V trimmed by 6 bases and J by 5 bases, 2 bases remained unmatched. The germline CDR1 and CDR2 sequences are MNHEY and SVGAGI. CDR3 bases: TGTGCCAGCAGGGGACTAGCACACGAGCAGTACTTC. Its translation is CASRGLAHEQYF.

The chain links TRBV7-3 to TRBJ2-3; the D gene is possibly TRBD2 (6 bases). Trimming removed 2 bases at V and 4 bases at J, with 10 bases between. Germline V gene data show CDR1 as SGHTA and CDR2 as FQGTGA. This CDR3 spans 14 amino acids. The CDR3 nucleotides are TGTGCCAGCAGCTTAGCGGGGAGCTCAGATACGCAGTATTTT. The encoded protein is CASSLAGSSDTQYF.

This clone has a single count. V usage is TRBV19 and J usage is TRBJ2-3; D perhaps matches TRBD2 (6 bases). In germline, CDR1 is LNHDA, CDR2 SQIVND (reference sequence). The germline V and J ends were trimmed by 0 bases and 6 bases, with 10 bases remaining between them. This CDR3 comprises 14 residues. This CDR3 reads CASSIEDYRDTQYF. CDR3 nucleotides: TGTGCCAGTAGTATAGAGGACTACAGGGATACGCAGTATTTT.

J is TRBJ1-2 and V is TRBV9; D is unclear. The CDR3 runs 14 residues. Germline V lookup: CDR1 SGDLS, CDR2 YYNGEE. Trimming removed 0 bases at V and 4 bases at J, with 10 bases between. The CDR3 DNA follows: TGTGCCAGCAGCGTAGCGGGAACAGCCTATGGCTACACCTTC. It specifies CASSVAGTAYGYTF. The full variable domain, with the rest looked up from reference TRBV9 and TRBJ1-2, is DSGVTQTPKHLITATGQRVTLRCSPRSGDLSVYWYQQSLDQGLQFLIQYYNGEERAKGNILERFSAQQFPDLHSELNLSSLELGDSALYFCASSVAGTAYGYTFGSGTRLTVV.

V is TRBV5-5 and J is TRBJ1-2; a possible D gene is TRBD1 (6 bases). CDR3 size: 15 residues. V was clipped by 3 bases and J by 4 bases, with 16 bases between them. Per the germline V gene, CDR1 is SGHKS and CDR2 is YYEKEE (reference sequence). CDR3 amino acids: CASSSRQVALYGYTF. Written as DNA, the CDR3 is TGTGCCAGCAGCTCCAGACAGGTGGCACTCTATGGCTACACCTTC.

The chain carries TRBV4-1 and TRBJ1-2; D gene ambiguous. The germline V and J ends were trimmed by 0 bases and 4 bases, with 9 bases remaining between them. The CDR3 contains 14 residues. Germline assignment: CDR1 MGHRA and CDR2 YSYEKL. For the CDR3, the DNA is TGCGCCAGCAGCCAAGACGGCGGACTCTATGGCTACACCTTC. This sequence encodes CASSQDGGLYGYTF.

This chain links TRBV9 with TRBJ2-5; TRBD2 matches 9 bases. Trimming cost V 3 bases and J 1 base; bases outside gene matches: 4. The CDR3 consists of 15 residues. In germline, CDR1 is SGDLS, CDR2 YYNGEE. For the CDR3, the DNA is TGTGCCAGCAGCGCCCCAGCGGGGGGCCAAGAGACCCAGTACTTC. Translation gives CASSAPAGGQETQYF.

This clone was counted only a few times. This sequence joins TRBV30 and TRBJ1-1; TRBD1 is a possible D gene (6 bases). Germline assignment: CDR1 GTSNPN and CDR2 SVGIG (reference sequence). This CDR3 spans 14 amino acids. V dropped 5 bases and J dropped 0 bases, with 13 bases sitting between them. The CDR3 reads CAWVRGQLNTEAFF. DNA of the CDR3: TGTGCCTGGGTGAGAGGACAGCTGAACACTGAAGCTTTCTTT. Together with reference TRBV30 and TRBJ1-1, the CDR3 gives the full variable domain: SQTIHQWPATLVQPVGSPLSLECTVEGTSNPNLYWYRQAAGRGLQLLFYSVGIGQISSEVPQNLSASRPQDRQFILSSKKLLLSDSGFYLCAWVRGQLNTEAFFGQGTRLTVV.

Notes on this clone: The same CDR3 arises from other DNA sequences in this sample as well. The chain uses TRBV5-1 and TRBJ1-1; 7 bases match TRBD1. The germline gives CDR1 SGHRS, CDR2 YFSETQ. The CDR3 totals 15 residues. Losses at the gene ends were 2 bases for V and 0 bases for J; bases not matched to a gene: 4. DNA for the CDR3: TGCGCCAGCAGCTTAGCAGGGGGATTGAACACTGAAGCTTTCTTT. Encoded protein: CASSLAGGLNTEAFF.

This chain joins TRBV29-1 and TRBJ1-6; perhaps TRBD1 as D (5 bases). Trimming left V 0 bases short and J 12 bases short, with 9 bases between. The CDR3 spans 12 residues. Per the germline V gene, CDR1 is SQVTM and CDR2 is ANQGSEA. CDR3 loop: CSVEEPQGPLHF. The CDR3 region has the DNA TGCAGCGTTGAAGAGCCTCAGGGACCCCTCCACTTT.

This chain connects TRBV3-1 (or the pseudogene TRBV3-2) to TRBJ1-4; D is perhaps TRBD1 (5 bases). The CDR3 consists of 17 residues. Germline loops: CDR1 LGHDT, CDR2 YNNKEL (reference sequence). With 1 base removed from V and 8 bases from J, the gap between germline ends came to 20 bases. The CDR3 DNA sequence: TGTGCCAGCAGCCAAGGAGGTTTGGGAGGGGAAGTCGAAAAACTGTTTTTT. Translation gives CASSQGGLGGEVEKLFF.

The chain joins TRBV6-1 to TRBJ2-2, with 10 bases fitting TRBD2. J gave up 4 bases and V 2 bases, and 1 base lay outside the gene matches. The CDR3 is 15 residues long. Germline V gives CDR1 MNHNS, CDR2 SASEGT. CDR3: CASSEQRGGTGELFF. The CDR3 DNA follows: TGTGCCAGCAGTGAACAGCGGGGGGGCACCGGGGAGCTGTTTTTT.

The rearrangement links TRBV5-1 to TRBJ2-1, with 7 bases aligning to TRBD2. Germline V CDR1 and CDR2: SGHRS, YFSETQ. J was trimmed by 4 bases and V by 0 bases; bases with no gene match: 4. The CDR3 has 15 amino acids. The CDR3 region is CASSLDASGYNEQFF. For the CDR3, the DNA is TGCGCCAGCAGCTTGGACGCTAGCGGTTACAATGAGCAGTTCTTC.

This clone turned up a few times. This sequence joins TRBV2 and TRBJ2-7; 9 bases align to TRBD1. CDR1 is SNHLY, CDR2 FYNNEI, per germline. The CDR3 extends over 15 amino acids. The J segment lost 2 bases and the V segment lost 6 bases, leaving 8 bases of the junction unmatched. The CDR3 sequence: CASSLMDRGPYEQYF. CDR3 nucleotides: TGTGCCAGCAGCCTTATGGACAGGGGTCCCTACGAGCAGTACTTC. Using reference TRBV2 and TRBJ2-7 for the parts outside the CDR3, the full variable domain is EPEVTQTPSHQVTQMGQEVILRCVPISNHLYFYWYRQILGQKVEFLVSFYNNEISEKSEIFDDQFSVERPDGSNFTLKIRSTKLEDSAMYFCASSLMDRGPYEQYFGPGTRLTVT.

V is TRBV5-5 and J is TRBJ2-2; 8 bases map to TRBD2. The V and J ends lost 1 base and 0 bases, in that order; junction bases with no gene match: 2. In germline, CDR1 is SGHKS, CDR2 YYEKEE (reference sequence). The CDR3 consists of 16 residues. The CDR3 bases are TGTGCCAGCAGCTTGTACGGGGGGGCGAACACCGGGGAGCTGTTTTTT. Its protein is CASSLYGGANTGELFF. Using reference TRBV5-5 and TRBJ2-2 for the parts outside the CDR3, the full variable domain is DAGVTQSPTHLIKTRGQQVTLRCSPISGHKSVSWYQQVLGQGPQFIFQYYEKEERGRGNFPDRFSARQFPNYSSELNVNALLLGDSALYLCASSLYGGANTGELFFGEGSRLTVL.

A single count supports this clone. The chain couples TRBV25-1 to TRBJ1-2; D is perhaps TRBD1 (6 bases). This CDR3 is built from 15 residues. V was cut by 1 base and J by 7 bases, with 16 bases left in between. Looked up from germline, CDR1 is MGHDK and CDR2 is SYGVNS. The CDR3 spells CASSEWAGASSGYTF. CDR3 DNA sequence: TGTGCCAGCAGTGAATGGGCGGGGGCGTCGAGTGGCTACACCTTC.

V and J are TRBV3-1 (or the pseudogene TRBV3-2) and TRBJ2-5, with 8 positions matching TRBD1. The CDR3 is made up of 15 amino acids. Germline CDR1 is LGHDT and CDR2 is YNNKEL (reference sequence). J was trimmed by 2 bases and V by 5 bases; bases with no gene match: 7. CDR3 residues: CASSFRTGMQETQYF. The CDR3 DNA reads TGTGCCAGCAGCTTTCGGACAGGGATGCAAGAGACCCAGTACTTC.

The chain uses TRBV2 and TRBJ1-1; D ambiguous. In germline, CDR1 is SNHLY, CDR2 FYNNEI. This CDR3 spans 14 amino acids. Trimming removed 4 bases from V and 0 bases from J, with 9 bases in between. The CDR3 nucleotides are TGTGCCAGCAGTGGCCACAGTATGAACACTGAAGCTTTCTTT. This sequence encodes CASSGHSMNTEAFF.

The chain uses TRBV5-5 and TRBJ1-1; D might be TRBD1 (5 bases). V was pared by 4 bases and J by 4 bases, with 14 bases between. CDR1 is SGHKS, CDR2 YYEKEE, per germline (reference sequence). This CDR3 region has 14 residues. CDR3 loop: CASSPSGEGTEAFF. The CDR3, as DNA: TGTGCCAGCAGCCCCTCGGGGGAGGGCACTGAAGCTTTCTTT.

The CDR3 coding sequence is TGTGCCAGCAGTCGTCGGACTAGCGGGGGGGCTAGCACAGATACGCAGTATTTT. Translated: CASSRRTSGGASTDTQYF. The chain links TRBV11-2 to TRBJ2-3; 15 bases match TRBD2. The V gene end was trimmed by 6 bases and the J gene end by 0 bases; junction bases not matched to a gene: 7. Germline assignment: CDR1 SGHAT and CDR2 FQNNGV. CDR3 size: 18 residues. Full variable domain (remainder filled in from reference TRBV11-2 and TRBJ2-3): EAGVAQSPRYKIIEKRQSVAFWCNPISGHATLYWYQQILGQGPKLLIQFQNNGVVDDSQLPKDRFSAERLKGVDSTLKIQPAKLEDSAVYLCASSRRTSGGASTDTQYFGPGTRLTVL.

Written as DNA, the CDR3 is TGTGCCAGCAGTTACTCGGAGCGGGGTTCCTACGAGCAGTACTTC. This encodes CASSYSERGSYEQYF. This chain joins TRBV6-5 and TRBJ2-7; TRBD2 matches 7 bases. CDR1 is MNHEY and CDR2 is SVGAGI in the germline V gene. The CDR3 spans 15 residues. V lost 0 bases, J lost 1 base, and 3 bases stayed unmatched.

The chain has TRBV6-6 and TRBJ1-2; TRBD1 aligns across 7 bases. Trimming took 2 bases from V and 4 from J; bases not matched to a gene: 7. The CDR3 consists of 15 residues. Per the germline V gene, CDR1 is MNHNY and CDR2 is SVGAGI (reference sequence). This CDR3 reads CASSYATGQGYGYTF. CDR3 nucleotide sequence: TGTGCCAGCAGTTACGCGACAGGGCAGGGCTATGGCTACACCTTC.

The chain joins TRBV6-2 or TRBV6-3 to TRBJ1-1, with D maybe TRBD1 (6 bases). The germline gives CDR1 MNHEY, CDR2 SVGEGT. This CDR3 spans 15 amino acids. The germline V and J ends were trimmed by 3 bases and 4 bases, with 15 bases remaining between them. CDR3: CASSYPLGAGTEAFF. The CDR3, as DNA: TGTGCCAGCAGTTATCCCTTGGGGGCGGGCACTGAAGCTTTCTTT.

This clone was found once. Here the CDR3 DNA reads TGTGCCAGCACTACAGGGGGGGACTATGGCTACACCTTC. Protein sequence: CASTTGGDYGYTF. V usage is TRBV27 and J usage is TRBJ1-2; 8 nucleotides match TRBD1. Germline V gene sequence: CDR1 MNHEY, CDR2 SMNVEV (reference sequence). After removal of 7 bases from V and 3 bases from J, the junction contained 4 bases not matched to a gene. The CDR3 is made up of 13 amino acids.

The gene calls are TRBV3-1 (or the pseudogene TRBV3-2) and TRBJ1-2; the D gene is possibly TRBD1 (6 bases). The V gene lost 7 bases and the J gene lost 7 bases, with 13 bases spanning the gap. The CDR3 loop spans 12 amino acids. Per germline, CDR1 LGHDT and CDR2 YNNKEL (reference sequence). CDR3 nucleotides: TGTGCCAGCACCCGGGGGGCTGGTGGCTACACCTTC. Translated, it gives CASTRGAGGYTF.

This clone occurred once. V usage is TRBV2 and J usage is TRBJ1-1, with TRBD1 identical over 7 bases. V lost 6 bases, J lost 5 bases, and 9 bases stayed unmatched. There are 14 residues in the CDR3. Germline loops: CDR1 SNHLY, CDR2 FYNNEI. DNA for the CDR3: TGTGCCAGCAGCGAAACAGGGGTGGGGACTGAAGCTTTCTTT. Translation gives CASSETGVGTEAFF.

This clone was recorded once. The chain combines TRBV21-1 with TRBJ2-1; TRBD2 reflects the table's D call only, with no check against the DNA. TRBV21-1 is shown as a pseudogene. This CDR3 region has 15 residues. The CDR3 nucleotides are TGTGCCAGCAGCATCTTAGGAGGGAACTCCAATGAGCAGTTCTTC. Amino acids: CASSILGGNSNEQFF.

The rearrangement joins TRBV11-2 to TRBJ2-1; 9 nucleotides agree with TRBD2. The CDR3 runs 15 residues. Per germline, CDR1 SGHAT and CDR2 FQNNGV. V trimming: 7 bases; J trimming: 7 bases; junction bases outside the gene matches: 11. DNA for the CDR3: TGTGCCAGCACCCCTCGGCGGGGGGGCCTGAATGAGCAGTTCTTC. Protein sequence: CASTPRRGGLNEQFF.